This TCR beta chain was obtained from a study of T cells in Graves' hyperthyroidism and ophthalmopathy. In its sample, this clonotype was seen a few times. Researchers took RNA transcripts and amplified the TCR beta CDR3 regions from them. First-round RT-PCR targeting the TCR CDR3 was performed with the HTBI primer set. TCRdb re-called the multiplex PCR reads with MiXCR, one entry per CDR3 protein. Of about 640,000 distinct CDR3 sequences in the sample, around 21% were seen once. The CDR3 has 15 residues. V was trimmed by 2 bases and J by 5 bases, leaving 13 bases between them. J is TRBJ1-5 and V is TRBV12-3 or TRBV12-4; D possibly corresponds to TRBD1 (5 bases). The receptor's source is a man aged 25 to 40 with Graves' ophthalmopathy. Sequenced input: blood. The CDR3: CASSLRGGGDQPQHF. DNA for the CDR3: TGTGCCAGCAGTTTACGGGGGGGGGGGGATCAGCCCCAGCATTTT.